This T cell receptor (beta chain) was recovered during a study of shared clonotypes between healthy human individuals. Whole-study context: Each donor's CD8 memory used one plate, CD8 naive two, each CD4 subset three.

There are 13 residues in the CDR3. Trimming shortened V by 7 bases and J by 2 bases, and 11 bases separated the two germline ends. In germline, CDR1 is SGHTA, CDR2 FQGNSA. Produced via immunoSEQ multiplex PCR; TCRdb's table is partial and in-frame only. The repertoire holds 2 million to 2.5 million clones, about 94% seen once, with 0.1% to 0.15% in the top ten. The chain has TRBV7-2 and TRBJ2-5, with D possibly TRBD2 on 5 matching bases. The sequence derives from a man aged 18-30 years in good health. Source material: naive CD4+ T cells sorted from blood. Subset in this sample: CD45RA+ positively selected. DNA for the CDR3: TGTGCCAGCACCCCCGGGGTGCAAGAGACCCAGTACTTC. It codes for CASTPGVQETQYF.